One sample yielded the 32 T cell receptor beta chains listed below, sequenced in a study of OX40 agonist ivuxolimab in advanced cancers. Repertoires were generated with immunoSEQ multiplex PCR, while TCRdb's copy carries only in-frame clones and drops some. The data contain approximately 82,000 clones, roughly 83% of them singletons. The specimen was CD4+ or CD8+ T cells sorted from blood, collected in a trial of the OX40 agonist ivuxolimab. The receptors originated from an adult with an advanced solid tumor such as melanoma, head and neck, liver or kidney cancer.

The rearrangement joins TRBV19 to TRBJ2-3; D ambiguous. Germline V gene sequence: CDR1 LNHDA, CDR2 SQIVND (reference sequence). There are 21 residues in the CDR3. Deletions cut 4 bases from V and 0 bases from J, with 29 bases between. In DNA form, the CDR3 reads TGTGCCAGTAGTACACCCCGGAACAGTCCTAGTTTTTCAACTAGCACAGATACGCAGTATTTT. It translates to CASSTPRNSPSFSTSTDTQYF.

The chain joins TRBV27 to TRBJ2-7, with TRBD1 matching over 10 bases. The germline V gene encodes CDR1 MNHEY and CDR2 SMNVEV (reference sequence). The CDR3 is 16 residues long. With V trimmed by 4 bases and J by 3 bases, 9 bases remained unmatched. The CDR3 region is CASSSRWGQGNYEQYF. The CDR3, as DNA: TGTGCCAGCAGTTCCCGATGGGGACAGGGGAACTACGAGCAGTACTTC.

The V gene is TRBV7-2, the J gene TRBJ2-1; TRBD2 matches 10 bases. Germline-derived CDR1 and CDR2 are SGHTA and FQGNSA. This CDR3 comprises 16 residues. Trimming cost V 4 bases and J 6 bases; bases outside gene matches: 9. CDR3 region: CASSSLRLAGANEQFF. The CDR3 DNA is TGTGCCAGCAGCTCCCTACGGCTAGCGGGGGCCAATGAGCAGTTCTTC.

The V call is TRBV2, the J call TRBJ2-5; perhaps TRBD2 as D (6 bases). V was clipped by 0 bases and J by 6 bases, with 20 bases between them. CDR1 is SNHLY and CDR2 is FYNNEI in the germline V gene. The CDR3 has 17 amino acids. The CDR3 nucleotides read TGTGCCAGCAGTGAAGCCGGGGGAGCAGGGTGGGTACAGACCCAGTACTTC. This codes for CASSEAGGAGWVQTQYF.

The gene calls are TRBV19 and TRBJ1-2; a possible D gene is TRBD1 (6 bases). CDR3 length: 15 amino acids. Germline-derived CDR1 and CDR2 are LNHDA and SQIVND (reference sequence). Trimming took 7 bases from V and 3 from J, leaving 18 bases between them. Written as DNA, the CDR3 is TGTGCCAGTAACCGGGACACCCAACCCCACTATGGCTACACCTTC. Translating it yields CASNRDTQPHYGYTF.

The chain couples TRBV4-1 to TRBJ2-1; 8 positions agree with TRBD1. Trimming took 4 bases from V and 0 from J; bases not matched to a gene: 5. Germline lookup yields CDR1 MGHRA and CDR2 YSYEKL. The CDR3 extends over 16 amino acids. The CDR3 loop is CASSRPGQGSYNEQFF. CDR3 bases: TGCGCCAGCAGCCGGCCCGGACAGGGCTCCTACAATGAGCAGTTCTTC.

J is TRBJ2-1 and V is TRBV11-2, with D unresolved. The ends were cut back, 0 bases at V and 0 bases at J, with 12 bases in the middle. The CDR3 is 17 residues long. In germline, CDR1 is SGHAT, CDR2 FQNNGV. In DNA, the CDR3 is TGTGCCAGCAGCTTAGAGAGCTCGGTAAGCTCCTACAATGAGCAGTTCTTC. It is translated as CASSLESSVSSYNEQFF.

This sequence joins TRBV6-6 and TRBJ1-4; 10 bases align to TRBD1. Losses at the gene ends were 10 bases for V and 3 bases for J; bases not matched to a gene: 8. Germline-derived CDR1 and CDR2 are MNHNY and SVGAGI (reference sequence). CDR3 size: 15 residues. CDR3 loop: CATSGTGVANEKLFF. The CDR3 coding sequence is TGTGCCACCTCCGGGACAGGGGTGGCTAATGAAAAACTGTTTTTT.

This clone was detected only once. The chain uses TRBV18 and TRBJ1-1; tentatively, D is TRBD1 (5 bases). The CDR3 consists of 14 residues. V was cut by 4 bases and J by 0 bases, with 9 bases left in between. The germline V gene encodes CDR1 KGHSH and CDR2 LQKENI. The CDR3 region has the DNA TGTGCCAGCTCACTTGACAGCATGAACACTGAAGCTTTCTTT. It encodes CASSLDSMNTEAFF. Looking up the rest from reference TRBV18 and TRBJ1-1 gives the full variable domain: NAGVMQNPRHLVRRRGQEARLRCSPMKGHSHVYWYRQLPEEGLKFMVYLQKENIIDESGMPKERFSAEFPKEGPSILRIQQVVRGDSAAYFCASSLDSMNTEAFFGQGTRLTVV.

Here the CDR3 DNA reads TGTGCCAGCAGCTTCCTTTCGGGACGGTCCTCCTACGAGCAGTACTTC. This codes for CASSFLSGRSSYEQYF. The chain combines TRBV11-2 with TRBJ2-7, with D perhaps TRBD1 or TRBD2 (5 bases each). The CDR3 consists of 16 residues. Germline V CDR1 and CDR2: SGHAT, FQNNGV. The ends were cut back, 3 bases at V and 0 bases at J, with 15 bases in the middle. Combining the CDR3 with reference TRBV11-2 and TRBJ2-7 gives the whole variable domain EAGVAQSPRYKIIEKRQSVAFWCNPISGHATLYWYQQILGQGPKLLIQFQNNGVVDDSQLPKDRFSAERLKGVDSTLKIQPAKLEDSAVYLCASSFLSGRSSYEQYFGPGTRLTVT.

The V call is TRBV6-5, the J call TRBJ1-5; a possible D gene is TRBD1 (6 bases). From germline, CDR1 is MNHEY and CDR2 SVGAGI. There are 15 residues in the CDR3. With 7 bases removed from V and 2 bases from J, the gap between germline ends came to 15 bases. The CDR3 protein is CASNQWGHGNQPQHF. The CDR3 DNA follows: TGTGCCAGCAACCAGTGGGGGCATGGCAATCAGCCCCAGCATTTT.

The V call is TRBV5-1, the J call TRBJ1-5, with TRBD1 identical over 7 bases. Losses at the gene ends were 4 bases for V and 3 bases for J; bases not matched to a gene: 7. This CDR3 comprises 15 residues. Germline CDR1 SGHRS, CDR2 YFSETQ. The CDR3 DNA follows: TGCGCCAGCAGCCTAACGACAGGGACCAATCAGCCCCAGCATTTT. It is translated as CASSLTTGTNQPQHF.

This chain joins TRBV2 and TRBJ1-2; a weak D match, TRBD1 (5 bases). This CDR3 has 14 residues. From germline, CDR1 is SNHLY and CDR2 FYNNEI. Trimming took 3 bases from V and 9 from J, leaving 17 bases between them. CDR3 region: CASSDGATPHRYTF. CDR3 sequence (DNA): TGTGCCAGCAGTGACGGGGCGACGCCACATCGCTACACCTTC.

V is TRBV29-1 and J is TRBJ2-7; 12 bases match TRBD1. V shed 2 bases, J shed 6 bases, and the junction held 5 bases outside the gene matches. This CDR3 has 14 amino acids. Germline loops: CDR1 SQVTM, CDR2 ANQGSEA. Here the CDR3 DNA reads TGCAGCGTTGAAATGGGGACAGGGGGCGTCGAGCAGTACTTC. The encoded protein is CSVEMGTGGVEQYF.

The gene calls are TRBV19 and TRBJ2-3, with D tentatively TRBD2 (5 bases). Trimming removed 6 bases from V and 2 bases from J, with 21 bases in between. The V gene's germline CDR1 is LNHDA and CDR2 SQIVND (reference sequence). This CDR3 region has 17 residues. For the CDR3, the DNA is TGTGCCAGTAGGCACCCGGGGTCGCTTATAGACACAGATACGCAGTATTTT. This gives the protein CASRHPGSLIDTDTQYF. The variable domain in full, completed from reference TRBV19 and TRBJ2-3, reads DGGITQSPKYLFRKEGQNVTLSCEQNLNHDAMYWYRQDPGQGLRLIYYSQIVNDFQKGDIAEGYSVSREKKESFPLTVTSAQKNPTAFYLCASRHPGSLIDTDTQYFGPGTRLTVL.

This clone was found once. The V and J genes are TRBV25-1 and TRBJ2-3, with 11 bases lining up with TRBD1. Trimming at V came to 3 bases and at J to 8 bases, leaving 4 bases not matched to a gene. Germline CDR1 and CDR2: MGHDK and SYGVNS. The CDR3 sequence is 14 residues long. CDR3 region: CASSESGTGGTQYF. The CDR3 coding sequence is TGTGCCAGCAGTGAGTCCGGGACAGGGGGTACGCAGTATTTT. Using reference TRBV25-1 and TRBJ2-3 for the parts outside the CDR3, the full variable domain is EADIYQTPRYLVIGTGKKITLECSQTMGHDKMYWYQQDPGMELHLIHYSYGVNSTEKGDLSSESTVSRIRTEHFPLTLESARPSHTSQYLCASSESGTGGTQYFGPGTRLTVL.

This clone showed up just once. The V call is TRBV10-2, the J call TRBJ1-4, with no clear D. V shed 3 bases and J shed 8 bases, with 7 bases lying between them. This CDR3 comprises 12 residues. From germline, CDR1 is WSHSY and CDR2 SAAADI. CDR3 residues: CASSEAYEKLFF. The CDR3 DNA follows: TGCGCCAGCAGTGAAGCCTACGAAAAACTGTTTTTT.

The chain is built from TRBV7-2 and TRBJ2-5, with 10 bases that match TRBD2. V lost 1 base and J lost 4; bases outside the gene matches: 9. CDR3 length: 17 amino acids. The germline gives CDR1 SGHTA, CDR2 FQGNSA. The CDR3 sequence: CASSLGFIAGGGETQYF. The CDR3 DNA is TGTGCCAGCAGCTTAGGTTTTATAGCGGGGGGTGGAGAGACCCAGTACTTC.

V gene TRBV4-1 combines with J gene TRBJ2-5, with 7 bases fitting TRBD2. V trimming: 1 base; J trimming: 7 bases; junction bases outside the gene matches: 15. The CDR3 has 17 amino acids. Per germline, CDR1 MGHRA and CDR2 YSYEKL. Here the CDR3 reads CASSQGGLGPGRRTQYF. The CDR3 DNA reads as TGCGCCAGCAGCCAAGGGGGTTTAGGTCCCGGGAGGCGGACCCAGTACTTC.

The chain links TRBV23-1 to TRBJ2-4; TRBD1 matches at 9 bases. TRBV23-1 is sorted into the ORF group, with uncertain function. The trim removed 1 base at V and 1 base at J, leaving 14 bases unmatched. The CDR3 extends over 20 amino acids. CDR3 in amino acids: CASSQFFRRTGARAKNIQYF. The CDR3 DNA sequence: TGCGCCAGCAGTCAATTTTTTAGGAGGACAGGGGCGCGGGCCAAAAACATTCAGTACTTC.

V gene TRBV7-2 combines with J gene TRBJ2-7; D remains ambiguous. This CDR3 region has 12 residues. V lost 5 bases and J 5 bases, leaving 10 bases between the germline ends. CDR1 and CDR2 (germline): SGHTA, FQGNSA. The chain's CDR3 is CASSPQENEQYF. CDR3 coding DNA: TGTGCCAGCAGCCCCCAGGAGAACGAGCAGTACTTC.

This clone came up once. The CDR3 region has the DNA TGTGCCAGCAGTGGACCCGGGACTCTTGGAGAGACCCAGTACTTC. This encodes CASSGPGTLGETQYF. This chain connects TRBV25-1 to TRBJ2-5; D may be TRBD2 (6 bases). This CDR3 is built from 15 residues. CDR1 and CDR2 (germline): MGHDK, SYGVNS. V lost 4 bases and J lost 4, with 16 bases in between.

The chain recombines TRBV7-9 with TRBJ2-2; tentative D call: TRBD2 (6 bases). V lost 3 bases, J lost 0 bases, and 8 bases lay in between. The CDR3 totals 15 residues. Per germline, CDR1 SEHNR and CDR2 FQNEAQ (reference sequence). The CDR3 coding sequence is TGTGCCAGCAGCTTGACGGGGGCGAACACCGGGGAGCTGTTTTTT. This encodes CASSLTGANTGELFF. Full variable domain (missing parts from reference TRBV7-9 and TRBJ2-2): DTGVSQNPRHKITKRGQNVTFRCDPISEHNRLYWYRQTLGQGPEFLTYFQNEAQLEKSRLLSDRFSAERPKGSFSTLEIQRTEQGDSAMYLCASSLTGANTGELFFGEGSRLTVL.

CDR3 nucleotide sequence: TGCGCCAGCACCAGGGTGGACTCCTACGAGCAGTACTTC. The encoded protein is CASTRVDSYEQYF. The chain is built from TRBV10-2 and TRBJ2-7; D might be TRBD1 (5 bases). Looked up from germline, CDR1 is WSHSY and CDR2 is SAAADI. Trimming took off 7 bases at V and 0 bases at J, with 10 bases between the two ends. This CDR3 has 13 residues.

This chain connects TRBV6-5 to TRBJ1-3; D is possibly TRBD1 (5 bases). The CDR3 is 15 residues long. V gave up 6 bases and J gave up 0 bases, with 12 bases separating them. In germline, CDR1 is MNHEY, CDR2 SVGAGI. CDR3 protein: CASRRGPSSGNTIYF. The CDR3 region has the DNA TGTGCCAGCAGAAGGGGCCCAAGCTCTGGAAACACCATATATTTT.

The chain recombines TRBV7-2 with TRBJ1-1; no definite D call. The germline V and J ends were trimmed by 3 bases and 4 bases, with 6 bases remaining between them. The germline V gene has CDR1 SGHTA and CDR2 FQGNSA. The length of the CDR3 is 12 residues. Here the CDR3 reads CASSLGSTEAFF. As DNA, the CDR3 is TGTGCCAGCAGCTTGGGGAGCACTGAAGCTTTCTTT.

V and J are TRBV18 and TRBJ1-3; tentatively, D is TRBD1 (5 bases). V shed 0 bases and J shed 1 base, with 7 bases lying between them. Germline V lookup: CDR1 KGHSH, CDR2 LQKENI. CDR3 length equals 15 residues. The DNA of the CDR3 is TGTGCCAGCTCACCACCGTCAGGGTCTGGAAACACCATATATTTT. As protein: CASSPPSGSGNTIYF.

The rearrangement uses TRBV11-2 and TRBJ1-5; D unclear. V lost 5 bases, J lost 8 bases, and 16 bases lay in between. The germline V gene encodes CDR1 SGHAT and CDR2 FQNNGV. This CDR3 spans 14 amino acids. Here the CDR3 reads CASSLSGQLEPQHF. In DNA, the CDR3 is TGTGCCAGCAGCCTGAGCGGGCAGTTAGAGCCCCAGCATTTT.

This clone showed up just once. The chain links TRBV29-1 to TRBJ2-4, with D tentatively TRBD2 (5 bases). The germline gives CDR1 SQVTM, CDR2 ANQGSEA. V gave up 7 bases and J gave up 8 bases, with 15 bases separating them. The CDR3 covers 12 residues. CDR3 bases: TGCAGCGCAACCGGGGATATTGACATTCAGTACTTC. Protein sequence: CSATGDIDIQYF. The variable domain in full, completed from reference TRBV29-1 and TRBJ2-4, reads SAVISQKPSRDICQRGTSLTIQCQVDSQVTMMFWYRQQPGQSLTLIATANQGSEATYESGFVIDKFPISRPNLTFSTLTVSNMSPEDSSIYLCSATGDIDIQYFGAGTRLSVL.

The chain carries TRBV29-1 and TRBJ1-1, with a possible D match to TRBD1 (5 bases). V lost 1 base, J lost 0 bases, and 6 bases lay in between. Germline CDR1 SQVTM, CDR2 ANQGSEA. The CDR3 spans 13 residues. CDR3 sequence reads: CSVEGGLNTEAFF. DNA of the CDR3: TGCAGCGTTGAAGGGGGCCTGAACACTGAAGCTTTCTTT.

The CDR3 nucleotides are TGCGCCAGCAGCTTGGGACAGAACACCGGGGAGCTGTTTTTT. It yields the protein CASSLGQNTGELFF. The V call is TRBV5-1, the J call TRBJ2-2; D is uncertain. V was pared by 0 bases and J by 1 base, with 4 bases between. CDR3 size: 14 residues. The germline CDR1 and CDR2 sequences are SGHRS and YFSETQ.

V gene TRBV11-2 combines with J gene TRBJ1-5; maybe TRBD1 (6 bases). The CDR3 is 15 residues long. The germline gives CDR1 SGHAT, CDR2 FQNNGV. The ends were cut back, 2 bases at V and 5 bases at J, with 13 bases in the middle. CDR3 nucleotide sequence: TGTGCCAGCAGCTTATCGGGGGCTCGGCATCAGCCCCAGCATTTT. This codes for CASSLSGARHQPQHF.